Following are 32 T cell receptor beta chains from one sample sequenced in a study of blood T cell repertoires in COVID-19. This table comes from immunoSEQ multiplex PCR, and its TCRdb copy is limited to in-frame clones, with some not included. The table shows about 120,000 clones, with about two thirds occurring only once. The sequenced material came from peripheral blood. The receptors here all came from a human donor with acute or convalescent COVID-19. The donor label of this sample is uncertain.

The chain employs TRBV18 and TRBJ2-3, with 8 bases identical to TRBD2. This CDR3 contains 15 residues. V was pared by 4 bases and J by 5 bases, with 8 bases of the junction left unmatched. Germline assignment: CDR1 KGHSH and CDR2 LQKENI. CDR3 in amino acids: CASSLLAGPRDTQYF. CDR3 nucleotide sequence: TGTGCCAGCTCACTTCTAGCGGGCCCCAGAGATACGCAGTATTTT.

J is TRBJ1-5 and V is TRBV5-1, with 9 bases that match TRBD1. The CDR3 totals 14 residues. V lost 1 base to trimming and J lost 7 bases; unmatched junction nucleotides: 3. Germline assignment: CDR1 SGHRS and CDR2 YFSETQ. The CDR3 loop reads CASSLTGGLQPQHF. DNA for the CDR3: TGCGCCAGCAGCTTGACAGGGGGCTTGCAGCCCCAGCATTTT. The whole variable domain, filled in from reference TRBV5-1 and TRBJ1-5, reads KAGVTQTPRYLIKTRGQQVTLSCSPISGHRSVSWYQQTPGQGLQFLFEYFSETQRNKGNFPGRFSGRQFSNSRSEMNVSTLELGDSALYLCASSLTGGLQPQHFGDGTRLSIL.

The V and J genes are TRBV30 and TRBJ1-3; perhaps TRBD1 as D (5 bases). The V gene's germline CDR1 is GTSNPN and CDR2 SVGIG (reference sequence). The CDR3 spans 14 residues. The V and J ends lost 1 base and 4 bases respectively, with 11 bases between them. The CDR3 DNA is TGTGCCTGGAGTGCGGGGGTATCCGGAAACACCATATATTTT. Its protein is CAWSAGVSGNTIYF.

The V call is TRBV7-9, the J call TRBJ1-1, with 9 bases that match TRBD1. CDR1 and CDR2 from the germline V gene are SEHNR and FQNEAQ (reference sequence). This CDR3 spans 16 amino acids. With V trimmed by 5 bases and J by 4 bases, 11 bases remained unmatched. The CDR3: CASSTRTGAGSTEAFF. The CDR3 DNA reads as TGTGCCAGCAGCACCAGGACAGGGGCCGGGAGCACTGAAGCTTTCTTT.

This clone has a handful of counts. V is TRBV29-1 and J is TRBJ2-7, with D perhaps TRBD1 (5 bases). In germline, CDR1 is SQVTM, CDR2 ANQGSEA. This CDR3 comprises 11 residues. Trimming shortened V by 7 bases and J by 3 bases, and 10 bases separated the two germline ends. CDR3 region: CSATDSYEQYV. CDR3 DNA sequence: TGCAGCGCCACCGACAGCTACGAGCAGTACGTC.

The chain employs TRBV2 and TRBJ2-3; a weak D match, TRBD2 (6 bases). CDR1 and CDR2 from the germline V gene are SNHLY and FYNNEI. V was pared by 3 bases and J by 2 bases, with 12 bases between. The CDR3 runs 15 residues. The CDR3: CASSDGRRATDTQYF. The CDR3 region has the DNA TGTGCCAGCAGTGATGGGAGGCGGGCCACAGATACGCAGTATTTT.

The V gene is TRBV5-5, the J gene TRBJ1-1; tentatively, D is TRBD1 (6 bases). V lost 4 bases and J lost 7, with 20 bases in between. There are 15 residues in the CDR3. The V gene's germline CDR1 is SGHKS and CDR2 YYEKEE (reference sequence). The DNA of the CDR3 is TGTGCCAGCAGCCAAGCGGTGGGCAGGGGAAATGAAGCTTTCTTT. Protein sequence: CASSQAVGRGNEAFF.

This clone has only one observation. The chain employs TRBV6-5 and TRBJ2-1, with 10 bases identical to TRBD1. Germline assignment: CDR1 MNHEY and CDR2 SVGAGI. V lost 5 bases to trimming and J lost 0 bases; unmatched junction nucleotides: 1. This CDR3 has 15 residues. The CDR3 here is CASSRTGGSYNEQFF. The DNA of the CDR3 is TGTGCCAGCAGTCGGACAGGGGGCTCCTACAATGAGCAGTTCTTC.

This chain connects TRBV21-1 to TRBJ2-5; no check of the table's D call, TRBD2, against the DNA was made. TRBV21-1 is classified as a pseudogene. The CDR3 is made up of 16 amino acids. CDR3 region: CASSRPGLPYQETQYF. DNA for the CDR3: TGTGCCAGCAGCCGCCCGGGACTACCTTACCAAGAGACCCAGTACTTC.

The chain links TRBV29-1 to TRBJ2-6; D remains ambiguous. Deletions cut 6 bases from V and 0 bases from J, with 6 bases between. Per the germline V gene, CDR1 is SQVTM and CDR2 is ANQGSEA. The CDR3 runs 13 residues. CDR3 residues: CSVTRSGANVLTF. CDR3 coding DNA: TGCAGCGTAACGCGCTCTGGGGCCAACGTCCTGACTTTC.

The CDR3 here is CASSLRGGDSYEQYF. As DNA, the CDR3 is TGTGCCAGCAGCTTAAGAGGGGGTGACTCCTACGAGCAGTACTTC. This sequence joins TRBV7-8 and TRBJ2-7, with D tentatively TRBD1 (6 bases). The V gene's germline CDR1 is SGHVS and CDR2 FQNEAQ. The CDR3 length is 15 residues. Trimming took 2 bases from V and 0 from J, leaving 11 bases between them.

The chain has TRBV6-5 and TRBJ2-7, with D possibly being TRBD1 (6 bases). The CDR3 length is 14 residues. CDR1 and CDR2 (germline): MNHEY, SVGAGI. V lost 6 bases to trimming and J lost 2 bases, with 14 bases between them. The CDR3 protein is CASRRGQGTYEQYV. The CDR3 region has the DNA TGTGCCAGCAGACGTGGGCAGGGGACCTACGAGCAGTACGTC.

The chain uses TRBV6-6 and TRBJ1-2; D may be TRBD1 (5 bases). V lost 7 bases and J 5 bases, leaving 17 bases between the germline ends. CDR3 length: 14 residues. Germline CDR1 is MNHNY and CDR2 is SVGAGI (reference sequence). For the CDR3, the DNA is TGTGCCAGCATCGAATCGGGGGTCTCGTATGGCTACACCTTC. Residues: CASIESGVSYGYTF.

This chain connects TRBV5-1 to TRBJ2-2, with TRBD1 identical over 10 bases. Germline trimming cut 5 bases from V and 0 bases from J; bases unmatched to any gene: 4. CDR1 and CDR2 from the germline V gene are SGHRS and YFSETQ. The CDR3 runs 16 residues. The CDR3 DNA is TGCGCCAGCAGACGACAGGGGGCGTCGAACACCGGGGAGCTGTTTTTT. It yields the protein CASRRQGASNTGELFF.

V gene TRBV7-9 combines with J gene TRBJ2-5; tentative D call: TRBD2 (6 bases). Germline V gene data show CDR1 as SEHNR and CDR2 as FQNEAQ (reference sequence). Trimming took 5 bases from V and 5 from J, leaving 18 bases between them. This CDR3 has 15 residues. CDR3 region: CASSQGGTPRETQYF. For the CDR3, the DNA is TGTGCCAGCAGCCAAGGTGGGACTCCACGGGAGACCCAGTACTTC.

This chain connects TRBV2 to TRBJ1-2; weak D call: TRBD1 (5 bases). The length of the CDR3 is 14 residues. Germline CDR1 is SNHLY and CDR2 is FYNNEI. V was trimmed by 5 bases and J by 3 bases, leaving 13 bases between them. This CDR3 reads CASSPTEKYYGYTF. As DNA, the CDR3 is TGTGCCAGCAGTCCGACAGAGAAGTACTATGGCTACACCTTC.

J is TRBJ2-3 and V is TRBV5-6; weak D call: TRBD1 (6 bases). V was shortened by 4 bases and J by 6 bases, with 6 bases between the two germline ends. In germline, CDR1 is SGHDT, CDR2 YYEEEE. The CDR3 runs to 11 residues. In DNA form, the CDR3 reads TGTGCCAGCAGCCAGGGGGATACGCAGTATTTT. This translates into CASSQGDTQYF.

The chain joins TRBV6-5 to TRBJ2-3; D is undetermined. The germline V gene has CDR1 MNHEY and CDR2 SVGAGI. V lost 8 bases and J 0 bases, leaving 12 bases between the germline ends. The CDR3 has 14 amino acids. CDR3 amino acids: CASAHLRSTDTQYF. CDR3 in DNA: TGTGCCAGCGCCCACTTGCGAAGCACAGATACGCAGTATTTT.

The CDR3 spells CASSELQGNQEKLFF. The CDR3 coding sequence is TGTGCCAGCAGTGAACTTCAGGGGAATCAGGAAAAACTGTTTTTT. V usage is TRBV28 and J usage is TRBJ1-4, with D possibly matching TRBD1 (6 bases). Trimming left V 5 bases short and J 8 bases short, with 18 bases between. The germline gives CDR1 MDHEN, CDR2 SYDVKM. This CDR3 spans 15 amino acids. The whole variable domain, filled in from reference TRBV28 and TRBJ1-4, reads DVKVTQSSRYLVKRTGEKVFLECVQDMDHENMFWYRQDPGLGLRLIYFSYDVKMKEKGDIPEGYSVSREKKERFSLILESASTNQTSMYLCASSELQGNQEKLFFGSGTQLSVL.

The chain couples TRBV24-1 to TRBJ2-2; possibly TRBD1 for D (6 bases). Trimming cost V 4 bases and J 6 bases, with 17 bases left between them. Germline V gene sequence: CDR1 KGHDR, CDR2 SFDVKD. The CDR3 has 16 residues. CDR3 region: CATSDPGQPRPGELFF. CDR3 DNA sequence: TGTGCCACCAGTGACCCGGGACAACCCAGACCCGGGGAGCTGTTTTTT.

This rearrangement joins TRBV2 to TRBJ1-4, with TRBD1 identical over 7 bases. Trimming cost V 5 bases and J 8 bases; bases outside gene matches: 8. CDR1 SNHLY and CDR2 FYNNEI come from the germline V gene. This CDR3 contains 14 residues. The CDR3 sequence is CASSRQGLKEKLFF. The DNA of the CDR3 is TGTGCCAGCAGTCGACAGGGATTGAAGGAAAAACTGTTTTTT.

The rearrangement joins TRBV6-5 to TRBJ2-6; the D gene is possibly TRBD1 (5 bases). V shed 8 bases and J shed 1 base, with 12 bases lying between them. The germline V gene encodes CDR1 MNHEY and CDR2 SVGAGI. CDR3 length equals 15 residues. DNA of the CDR3: TGTGCCAGCCGACTCCAGGGTTCTGGGGCCAACGTCCTGACTTTC. This sequence encodes CASRLQGSGANVLTF.

In this sample, this clone turned up a few times. The chain carries TRBV30 and TRBJ1-5; 8 bases align to TRBD1. The CDR3 is made up of 12 amino acids. The V segment lost 5 bases and the J segment 9 bases; nucleotides outside the gene matches: 6. Germline V gene sequence: CDR1 GTSNPN, CDR2 SVGIG (reference sequence). CDR3 residues: CAWGQGGGPQHF. In nucleotides, the CDR3 is TGTGCCTGGGGACAGGGTGGTGGGCCCCAGCATTTT.

The chain joins TRBV29-1 to TRBJ1-5; 7 bases align to TRBD1. V lost 7 bases, J lost 5 bases, and 8 bases stayed unmatched. From germline, CDR1 is SQVTM and CDR2 ANQGSEA. The CDR3 is made up of 13 amino acids. The CDR3 bases are TGCAGCGCCTCCGACAGGGTGGATCAGCCCCAGCATTTT. Protein sequence: CSASDRVDQPQHF.

The genes are TRBV5-1 and TRBJ2-1; the match to TRBD2 covers 15 bases. The ends lost 4 bases at V and 9 bases at J; junction bases unmatched: 8. Looked up from germline, CDR1 is SGHRS and CDR2 is YFSETQ. This CDR3 has 16 residues. The CDR3 region has the DNA TGCGCCAGCAGCCTTTGGACTAGCGGGGGGGTTGGTGAGCAGTTCTTC. Translated: CASSLWTSGGVGEQFF.

CDR3 DNA sequence: TGTGCCAGTAGCTCAGGGGGCGCTTCCTACAATGAGCAGTTCTTC. Translated: CASSSGGASYNEQFF. The chain joins TRBV19 to TRBJ2-1, with TRBD1 matching 8 bases. Looked up from germline, CDR1 is LNHDA and CDR2 is SQIVND (reference sequence). CDR3 length equals 15 residues. Germline trimming cut 6 bases from V and 1 base from J; bases unmatched to any gene: 5.

V is TRBV5-6 and J is TRBJ1-5; no reliable D call. From germline, CDR1 is SGHDT and CDR2 YYEEEE. V lost 4 bases to trimming and J lost 1 base, with 15 bases between them. CDR3 length: 16 residues. The CDR3 DNA is TGTGCCAGCAGCGCCGGACTCGCGTGGAGCAATCAGCCCCAGCATTTT. Residues: CASSAGLAWSNQPQHF.

The gene calls are TRBV7-3 and TRBJ2-6; TRBD2 is a possible D gene (6 bases). The CDR3 consists of 17 residues. Germline V gives CDR1 SGHTA, CDR2 FQGTGA. The V and J ends lost 3 bases and 0 bases respectively, with 12 bases between them. CDR3 bases: TGTGCCAGCAGCTTGTACGGGGGTAACTCTGGGGCCAACGTCCTGACTTTC. Translated: CASSLYGGNSGANVLTF.

The chain's CDR3 is CASKAGVYNEQFF. The CDR3 bases are TGTGCCAGCAAGGCGGGGGTTTACAATGAGCAGTTCTTC. J is TRBJ2-1 and V is TRBV11-2; 7 bases are a match to TRBD2. The germline V gene encodes CDR1 SGHAT and CDR2 FQNNGV. The CDR3 has 13 amino acids. The V and J ends lost 7 bases and 4 bases, in that order; junction bases with no gene match: 4.

For the CDR3, the DNA is TGTGCCAGCTCACCCCCGACAGGGATGGGCACAGATACGCAGTATTTT. Protein: CASSPPTGMGTDTQYF. The chain joins TRBV18 to TRBJ2-3; TRBD1 agrees at 7 bases. The CDR3 extends over 16 amino acids. Trimming cost V 3 bases and J 1 base; bases outside gene matches: 7. Germline V lookup: CDR1 KGHSH, CDR2 LQKENI.

The V and J genes are TRBV2 and TRBJ1-2; 8 positions agree with TRBD1. CDR1 SNHLY and CDR2 FYNNEI come from the germline V gene. The CDR3 covers 16 residues. V gave up 0 bases and J gave up 7 bases; unmatched junction bases: 10. CDR3 sequence: CASSEATLGTGGGYTF. As DNA, the CDR3 is TGTGCCAGCAGTGAAGCGACCCTCGGGACAGGTGGTGGCTACACCTTC.

The chain employs TRBV5-1 and TRBJ2-7, with 11 bases identical to TRBD1. The germline gives CDR1 SGHRS, CDR2 YFSETQ. The CDR3 length is 14 residues. V lost 4 bases to trimming and J lost 6 bases; unmatched junction nucleotides: 6. CDR3 nucleotide sequence: TGCGCCAGCAGCCCCGGGACAGGGGGAGGCGAGCAGTACGTC. Translating gives CASSPGTGGGEQYV.